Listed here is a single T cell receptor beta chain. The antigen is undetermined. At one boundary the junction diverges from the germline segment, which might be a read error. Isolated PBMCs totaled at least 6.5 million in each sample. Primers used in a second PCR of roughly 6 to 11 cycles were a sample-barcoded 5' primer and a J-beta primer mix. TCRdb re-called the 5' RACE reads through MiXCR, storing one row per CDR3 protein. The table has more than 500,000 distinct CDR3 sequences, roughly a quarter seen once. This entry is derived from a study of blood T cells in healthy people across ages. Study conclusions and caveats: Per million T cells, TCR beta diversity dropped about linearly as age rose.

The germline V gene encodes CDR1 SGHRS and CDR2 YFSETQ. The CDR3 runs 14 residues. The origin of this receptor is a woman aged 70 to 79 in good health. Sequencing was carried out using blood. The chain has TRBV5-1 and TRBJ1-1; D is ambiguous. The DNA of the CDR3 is TGCGCCAGCAGCTTGGTGATGGGGAACACTGGAGCTTTCTTT. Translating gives CASSLVMGNTGAFF.